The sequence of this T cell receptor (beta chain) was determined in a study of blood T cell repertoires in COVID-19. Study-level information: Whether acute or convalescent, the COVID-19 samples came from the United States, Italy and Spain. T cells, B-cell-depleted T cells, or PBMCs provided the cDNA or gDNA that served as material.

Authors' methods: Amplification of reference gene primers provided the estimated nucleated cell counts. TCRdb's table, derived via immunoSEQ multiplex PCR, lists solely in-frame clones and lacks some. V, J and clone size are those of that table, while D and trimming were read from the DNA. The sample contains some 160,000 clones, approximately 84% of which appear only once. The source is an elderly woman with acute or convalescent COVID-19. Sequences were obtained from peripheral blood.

The DNA for the CDR3 is TGCGCCAGCAGCCTCTCTCGTCAGGAAAAACTGTTTTTT. It yields the protein CASSLSRQEKLFF. The chain employs TRBV5-1 and TRBJ1-4; D remains unclear. V lost 4 bases and J 8 bases, leaving 12 bases between the germline ends. The germline CDR1 and CDR2 sequences are SGHRS and YFSETQ. This CDR3 is 13 amino acids long. The full variable domain, completed using reference TRBV5-1 and TRBJ1-4, is KAGVTQTPRYLIKTRGQQVTLSCSPISGHRSVSWYQQTPGQGLQFLFEYFSETQRNKGNFPGRFSGRQFSNSRSEMNVSTLELGDSALYLCASSLSRQEKLFFGSGTQLSVL.